This passage covers 14 T cell receptor beta chains from one sample sequenced in a study of T cell responses to AZD1222 COVID-19 vaccine. Here immunoSEQ multiplex PCR was the method, and the copy in TCRdb shows in-frame clones only, minus some. The table records about 200,000 clones, roughly 90% of them present only once. The material sequenced was peripheral blood, taken 28 days after the second AZD1222 dose. These receptor sequences come from an adult who received the AZD1222 COVID-19 vaccine.

J is TRBJ2-1 and V is TRBV5-1, with D unresolved. The germline V gene encodes CDR1 SGHRS and CDR2 YFSETQ. The CDR3 totals 13 residues. Trimming removed 7 bases from V and 13 bases from J, with 21 bases in between. CDR3 sequence reads: CASAFPVAGEQFF. The CDR3 region has the DNA TGCGCCAGCGCCTTCCCTGTAGCAGGCGAACAGTTCTTC.

This sequence joins TRBV28 and TRBJ1-2; 8 nucleotides agree with TRBD1. Germline CDR1 reads MDHEN; CDR2 reads SYDVKM. This CDR3 comprises 16 residues. Trimming cost V 6 bases and J 6 bases; bases outside gene matches: 15. CDR3 region: CASRHAPGQGLDGYTF. The CDR3 nucleotides are TGTGCCAGCAGACACGCCCCAGGACAGGGCTTGGATGGCTACACCTTC.

This sequence joins TRBV19 and TRBJ2-7, with TRBD2 matching 10 bases. V gave up 3 bases and J gave up 3 bases; unmatched junction bases: 8. This CDR3 spans 16 amino acids. Germline assignment: CDR1 LNHDA and CDR2 SQIVND (reference sequence). Here the CDR3 DNA reads TGTGCCAGTAGTATCCCTCTAGCGGGGGCGGACTACGAGCAGTACTTC. This codes for CASSIPLAGADYEQYF.

This chain links TRBV3-1 (or the pseudogene TRBV3-2) with TRBJ1-1; D is uncertain. Looked up from germline, CDR1 is LGHDT and CDR2 is YNNKEL (reference sequence). The CDR3 has 15 residues. The V gene lost 4 bases and the J gene lost 0 bases, with 12 bases spanning the gap. The CDR3 here is CASSLGATLNTEAFF. CDR3 in DNA: TGTGCCAGCAGCCTTGGTGCCACCTTGAACACTGAAGCTTTCTTT.

The chain has TRBV25-1 and TRBJ1-4; no firm D call. Germline V gives CDR1 MGHDK, CDR2 SYGVNS. The germline V and J ends were trimmed by 5 bases and 0 bases, with 13 bases remaining between them. This CDR3 contains 16 residues. CDR3 sequence reads: CASSSVGPPTNEKLFF. In nucleotides, the CDR3 is TGTGCCAGCAGTTCCGTTGGCCCACCAACTAATGAAAAACTGTTTTTT. Together with reference TRBV25-1 and TRBJ1-4, the CDR3 gives the full variable domain: EADIYQTPRYLVIGTGKKITLECSQTMGHDKMYWYQQDPGMELHLIHYSYGVNSTEKGDLSSESTVSRIRTEHFPLTLESARPSHTSQYLCASSSVGPPTNEKLFFGSGTQLSVL.

Remarks on this clone: One end of the junction varies from germline; a read error may be responsible. The V call is TRBV23-1, the J call TRBJ1-2, with D unresolved. TRBV23-1 is placed among ORFs of uncertain function. The CDR3 runs to 14 residues. CDR3 DNA: TGCGCCAGCACTCAAAGACTGGAGGCGTATGGCTACACCTTC. It codes for CASTQRLEAYGYTF.

The chain combines TRBV19 with TRBJ1-2; D not certain. The CDR3 covers 15 residues. Trimming removed 4 bases from V and 7 bases from J, with 19 bases in between. CDR1 LNHDA and CDR2 SQIVND come from the germline V gene (reference sequence). The chain's CDR3 is CASSRPDGVGGGYTF. The CDR3 bases are TGTGCCAGTAGTAGGCCGGACGGAGTTGGAGGTGGCTACACCTTC.

The chain has TRBV5-4 and TRBJ2-7; D is unresolved. The germline CDR1 and CDR2 sequences are SGHNT and YYREEE (reference sequence). The CDR3 length is 11 residues. With 0 bases removed from V and 7 bases from J, the gap between germline ends came to 5 bases. For the CDR3, the DNA is TGTGCCAGCAGCTTGGCCGGAGAGCAGTACTTC. Encoded protein: CASSLAGEQYF.

The chain carries TRBV28 and TRBJ2-2; tentatively, D is TRBD1 (6 bases). From germline, CDR1 is MDHEN and CDR2 SYDVKM. Deletions cut 8 bases from V and 6 bases from J, with 19 bases between. The CDR3 is 15 residues long. For the CDR3, the DNA is TGTGCCAGCCGCCCTACAGGGTCCGGACCCGGGGAGCTGTTTTTT. Encoded protein: CASRPTGSGPGELFF.

The chain is built from TRBV5-1 and TRBJ2-3; 9 bases align to TRBD1. The CDR3 loop spans 14 amino acids. The junction had 5 bases not matched to a gene; V was cut back by 4 bases and J by 5 bases. CDR1 is SGHRS, CDR2 YFSETQ, per germline. The chain's CDR3 is CASSQQGAQDTQYF. The CDR3 DNA reads as TGCGCCAGCAGCCAACAGGGGGCGCAAGATACGCAGTATTTT.

The chain recombines TRBV19 with TRBJ1-2; possibly TRBD1 for D (6 bases). With 4 bases removed from V and 7 bases from J, the gap between germline ends came to 16 bases. There are 14 residues in the CDR3. The germline gives CDR1 LNHDA, CDR2 SQIVND (reference sequence). The CDR3 sequence: CASSNPRGLSGYTF. CDR3 nucleotide sequence: TGTGCCAGTAGTAACCCACGGGGGCTTAGTGGCTACACCTTC.

The chain recombines TRBV4-1 with TRBJ2-2; a weak D match, TRBD2 (5 bases). Per germline, CDR1 MGHRA and CDR2 YSYEKL. The V end lost 0 bases, the J end lost 5 bases, and 19 bases lay between the germline ends. The CDR3 contains 18 residues. DNA for the CDR3: TGCGCCAGCAGCCAAGATGTAGGGCTCCCTAGGAGGACCGGGGAGCTGTTTTTT. Protein: CASSQDVGLPRRTGELFF.

The chain combines TRBV14 with TRBJ1-6; weak D call: TRBD1 (6 bases). Trimming pared 6 bases from V and 1 base from J, leaving 10 bases between. The CDR3 is 15 amino acids. Germline CDR1 SGHDN, CDR2 FVKESK. CDR3 protein: CASRSQGSYNSPLHF. In nucleotides, the CDR3 is TGTGCCAGCAGGTCACAGGGATCCTATAATTCACCCCTCCACTTT.

The DNA for the CDR3 is TGTGCCAGCTTCGGCAGGGGGTTTGGCAATCAGCCCCAGCATTTT. Protein product: CASFGRGFGNQPQHF. V and J are TRBV6-5 and TRBJ1-5; TRBD1 aligns across 7 bases. This CDR3 is 15 amino acids long. CDR1 is MNHEY, CDR2 SVGAGI, per germline. With V trimmed by 8 bases and J by 2 bases, 9 bases remained unmatched.